One and the same sample provided the 12 T cell receptor beta chains below, sequenced in a study of regulatory T cells in long-lasting Graves disease. Time point meaning: newly diagnosed GD, antithyroid drugs for less than 3 months. Generation of the TCR library employed RNA extracted from PBMCs. Assembly of TCR beta libraries relied on iRepertoire HTBI primers together with Arm-PCR of CDR3 regions. TCRdb reprocessed the multiplex PCR reads via MiXCR and lists one record per CDR3 protein. The table includes 350,000 to 450,000 distinct CDR3 sequences, over 15% detected once. This sample also appeared in a second study, on T cells in Graves' hyperthyroidism and ophthalmopathy.

The source material was peripheral blood mononuclear cells (PBMCs), sampled at new diagnosis, from a patient treated with antithyroid drugs. The receptor source for this set is a man aged 40-49 years with Graves disease.

Points on this clonotype: Just one base apart from a much larger clone, this may be a read error. The V and J genes are TRBV6-1 and TRBJ2-1; possible D gene TRBD2, 6 bases. This CDR3 has 15 residues. Germline lookup yields CDR1 MNHNS and CDR2 SASEGT. Trimming left V 8 bases short and J 2 bases short, with 16 bases between. This CDR3 reads CASRMRRAAYNEQFF. The CDR3 DNA reads TGTGCCAGCCGTATGAGGAGGGCCGCCTACAATGAGCAGTTCTTC.

The CDR3 region has the DNA TGTGCCAGCAGCGATCCCAGGGACAGGGCGAACACCGGGGAGCTGTTTTTT. Its protein is CASSDPRDRANTGELFF. The rearrangement uses TRBV9 and TRBJ2-2; TRBD1 matches at 9 bases. V dropped 3 bases and J dropped 0; count of bases not matched to a gene: 6. Germline assignment: CDR1 SGDLS and CDR2 YYNGEE. This CDR3 has 17 residues.

With regard to this clonotype: A much larger clone is a single base away; this may be a read error. The chain combines TRBV7-2 with TRBJ1-3, with a tentative D call TRBD1 (6 bases). CDR3 length: 13 residues. The V end was cut by 6 bases, the J end by 2 bases, with 8 bases between. Germline lookup yields CDR1 SGHTA and CDR2 FQGNSA. The CDR3: CASSHRAGNTIYF. The CDR3 DNA sequence: TGTGCCAGCAGTCACAGGGCTGGAAACACCATATATTTT.

Many counts were recorded for this clonotype. J is TRBJ2-2 and V is TRBV20-1; 7 bases map to TRBD1. The CDR3 extends over 14 amino acids. In germline, CDR1 is DFQATT, CDR2 SNEGSKA (reference sequence). J lost 2 bases, V lost 6 bases, and 6 bases had no gene match. The CDR3 DNA sequence: TGCAGTGCAACAGGGGTAATCAACACCGGGGAGCTGTTTTTT. Its protein product is CSATGVINTGELFF.

This clonotype has a count of ten or more. The V call is TRBV12-3 or TRBV12-4, the J call TRBJ2-3, with 8 bases aligning to TRBD1. V was clipped by 6 bases and J by 4 bases; unmatched bases: 6. The CDR3 extends over 14 amino acids. The CDR3 loop reads CASSDRGSSDTQYF. CDR3 sequence (DNA): TGTGCCAGCAGCGACAGGGGATCATCAGATACGCAGTATTTT.

In this sample, this clonotype turned up many times. The rearrangement uses TRBV20-1 and TRBJ2-7; TRBD2 matches at 7 bases. The junction had 6 bases not matched to a gene; V was cut back by 1 base and J by 3 bases. CDR1 DFQATT and CDR2 SNEGSKA come from the germline V gene (reference sequence). The CDR3 length is 14 residues. The CDR3 DNA reads TGCAGTGCTAGAGTCCGGACTAGGGGCTACGAGCAGTACTTC. It codes for CSARVRTRGYEQYF.

This clonotype was found a few times. The rearrangement joins TRBV20-1 to TRBJ1-5; 8 nucleotides line up with TRBD1. Germline lookup yields CDR1 DFQATT and CDR2 SNEGSKA (reference sequence). The CDR3 is made up of 13 amino acids. J gave up 7 bases and V 7 bases, and 9 bases lay outside the gene matches. DNA of the CDR3: TGCAGTGGGCAGACAGGGGCCACCCAGCCCCAGCATTTT. Protein sequence: CSGQTGATQPQHF.

This clonotype showed up many times. At one end the junction does not follow the germline gene, possibly because of a read error. V and J are TRBV7-3 and TRBJ1-1; TRBD1 aligns across 7 bases. CDR3 length equals 13 residues. Germline values: CDR1 SGHTA, CDR2 FQGTGA. The CDR3 sequence: CASSLGDSREVFF. The CDR3 bases are TGTGCCAGCAGCTTAGGGGACAGTCGGGAAGTTTTCTTT.

This clonotype appeared many times. The chain links TRBV2 to TRBJ1-1; D gene uncertain. CDR3 length: 16 residues. Germline CDR1 and CDR2: SNHLY and FYNNEI. V dropped 6 bases and J dropped 1 base, with 18 bases sitting between them. The CDR3 coding sequence is TGTGCCAGCAGACAAACTCCCCGGACGGCGAACACTGAAGCTTTCTTT. This sequence encodes CASRQTPRTANTEAFF.

This clonotype was counted ten times or more. The chain uses TRBV18 and TRBJ2-1, with D possibly matching TRBD1 (6 bases). There are 13 residues in the CDR3. The V gene's germline CDR1 is KGHSH and CDR2 LQKENI. V was trimmed by 4 bases and J by 6 bases, leaving 10 bases between them. The CDR3 spells CASSRGHVNEQFF. The CDR3 DNA reads TGTGCCAGCTCACGGGGACATGTCAATGAGCAGTTCTTC.

This clonotype was observed at least ten times. The rearrangement uses TRBV5-1 and TRBJ1-1; D unclear. The ends were cut back, 3 bases at V and 3 bases at J, with 9 bases in the middle. The CDR3 runs 13 residues. CDR1 and CDR2 from the germline V gene are SGHRS and YFSETQ. CDR3 loop: CASSWNRDTEAFF. Here the CDR3 DNA reads TGCGCCAGCAGCTGGAACAGAGACACTGAAGCTTTCTTT.

The table lists this clonotype with many counts. The rearrangement joins TRBV20-1 to TRBJ1-2; 8 bases match TRBD1. CDR3 length equals 17 residues. With V trimmed by 5 bases and J by 5 bases, 19 bases remained unmatched. Germline assignment: CDR1 DFQATT and CDR2 SNEGSKA (reference sequence). The CDR3 DNA reads TGCAGTGCTTCCCCCCGCACCGGGGACAGGCATCAATATGGCTACACCTTC. This translates into CSASPRTGDRHQYGYTF.